One sample yielded the 18 T cell receptor beta chains listed below, sequenced in a study of shared clonotypes between healthy human individuals. The repertoire was sequenced with immunoSEQ multiplex PCR; TCRdb's copy has only in-frame clones and lacks some. The sample shows about 2.3 million clones, approximately 95% of them seen only once. Sequencing was done on a sample of naive CD4+ T cells from PBMCs. Subset: CD45RA+ positively selected. These receptors were collected from a young man in good health. Some clones in this sample may be carry-over from other donors' samples.

The chain employs TRBV29-1 and TRBJ2-4; either TRBD1 or TRBD2 may fit D (6 bases each). CDR1 SQVTM and CDR2 ANQGSEA come from the germline V gene. There are 14 residues in the CDR3. V lost 6 bases and J 7 bases, leaving 19 bases between the germline ends. In nucleotides, the CDR3 is TGCAGCGTAAGAGCCGGGGGCGCGGTGAACATTCAGTACTTC. This translates into CSVRAGGAVNIQYF. Based on the CDR3 plus reference TRBV29-1 and TRBJ2-4, the full variable domain is SAVISQKPSRDICQRGTSLTIQCQVDSQVTMMFWYRQQPGQSLTLIATANQGSEATYESGFVIDKFPISRPNLTFSTLTVSNMSPEDSSIYLCSVRAGGAVNIQYFGAGTRLSVL.

The CDR3 sequence is CATRTGGWYNEQFF. The DNA of the CDR3 is TGTGCCACAAGGACAGGGGGCTGGTACAATGAGCAGTTCTTC. The chain couples TRBV7-8 to TRBJ2-1; 11 positions match TRBD1. This CDR3 has 14 residues. Losses at the gene ends were 10 bases for V and 4 bases for J; bases not matched to a gene: 6. Germline values: CDR1 SGHVS, CDR2 FQNEAQ.

The chain links TRBV11-2 to TRBJ1-3, with D maybe TRBD1 (5 bases). Germline V gene data show CDR1 as SGHAT and CDR2 as FQNNGV. CDR3 length: 18 residues. Trimming stripped 5 bases from V and 3 bases from J, with 23 bases between. Here the CDR3 reads CASSVRTRQPSGGNTIYF. The CDR3 DNA follows: TGTGCCAGCAGCGTCCGAACGCGACAGCCTTCTGGTGGAAACACCATATATTTT.

The genes are TRBV2 and TRBJ1-2, with 7 bases that match TRBD1. This CDR3 has 13 amino acids. The germline V gene has CDR1 SNHLY and CDR2 FYNNEI. V was clipped by 7 bases and J by 4 bases; unmatched bases: 6. The CDR3 nucleotides read TGTGCCAGCAAGGGCCCAGGGGGCTATGGCTACACCTTC. Protein product: CASKGPGGYGYTF. The entire variable domain, with the rest obtained from reference TRBV2 and TRBJ1-2, is as follows: EPEVTQTPSHQVTQMGQEVILRCVPISNHLYFYWYRQILGQKVEFLVSFYNNEISEKSEIFDDQFSVERPDGSNFTLKIRSTKLEDSAMYFCASKGPGGYGYTFGSGTRLTVV.

This sequence joins TRBV7-8 and TRBJ1-4; D unresolved. The CDR3 has 17 residues. In germline, CDR1 is SGHVS, CDR2 FQNEAQ. The V end lost 4 bases, the J end lost 0 bases, and 15 bases lay between the germline ends. CDR3 sequence: CASSSFMDFATNEKLFF. Here the CDR3 DNA reads TGTGCCAGCAGCTCCTTTATGGACTTCGCAACTAATGAAAAACTGTTTTTT.

The V and J genes are TRBV6-5 and TRBJ2-3, with a weak D call TRBD2 (6 bases). The CDR3 covers 14 residues. V shed 0 bases and J shed 9 bases, with 13 bases lying between them. Germline-derived CDR1 and CDR2 are MNHEY and SVGAGI. The CDR3 sequence: CASSYSRDSGTQYF. CDR3 DNA: TGTGCCAGCAGTTACTCGAGGGACTCCGGCACGCAGTATTTT.

V and J are TRBV6-4 and TRBJ2-1; perhaps TRBD2 as D (5 bases). Germline V gene lookup returns CDR1 MRHNA and CDR2 SNTAGT. There are 15 residues in the CDR3. V lost 1 base and J lost 4, with 11 bases in between. In DNA form, the CDR3 reads TGTGCCAGCAGTGACTTAGGACTCCCGTACAATGAGCAGTTCTTC. Protein sequence: CASSDLGLPYNEQFF.

The genes are TRBV28 and TRBJ1-2, with 8 positions matching TRBD1. The CDR3 loop spans 12 amino acids. Germline-derived CDR1 and CDR2 are MDHEN and SYDVKM. J lost 8 bases, V lost 10 bases, and 9 bases had no gene match. Written as DNA, the CDR3 is TGTGCCACCAACTCCCCAGGGGGCGGCTACACCTTC. It specifies CATNSPGGGYTF.

The chain employs TRBV5-1 and TRBJ2-1, with D tentatively TRBD2 (5 bases). This CDR3 has 13 residues. CDR1 is SGHRS and CDR2 is YFSETQ in the germline V gene. With 1 base removed from V and 5 bases from J, the gap between germline ends came to 7 bases. In DNA, the CDR3 is TGCGCCAGCAGCTTGATCGGGGACAATGAGCAGTTCTTC. Its protein is CASSLIGDNEQFF.

In this sample, this clone turned up a few times. The J gene is TRBJ1-2, the V gene TRBV6-1; D remains ambiguous. The V end was cut by 5 bases, the J end by 4 bases, with 11 bases between. This CDR3 is built from 13 residues. Germline V lookup: CDR1 MNHNS, CDR2 SASEGT. CDR3 in DNA: TGTGCCAGCAGTTCCGGGAGCCTCTATGGCTACACCTTC. Residues: CASSSGSLYGYTF.

The chain is built from TRBV7-3 and TRBJ2-3; tentatively, D is TRBD2 (6 bases). The germline V gene has CDR1 SGHTA and CDR2 FQGTGA. Trimming took off 0 bases at V and 3 bases at J, with 13 bases between the two ends. This CDR3 comprises 16 residues. The CDR3 here is CASSLTPTEGTDTQYF. Written as DNA, the CDR3 is TGTGCCAGCAGCTTAACCCCAACGGAGGGGACAGATACGCAGTATTTT.

CDR3 sequence: CASSLQGSNEKLFF. The CDR3 coding sequence is TGTGCCAGCAGCTTACAAGGGTCTAATGAAAAACTGTTTTTT. V and J are TRBV5-6 and TRBJ1-4, with no clear D. The germline V gene encodes CDR1 SGHDT and CDR2 YYEEEE. V lost 2 bases and J lost 3, with 8 bases in between. The CDR3 spans 14 residues.

The chain carries TRBV28 and TRBJ2-5; TRBD2 agrees at 7 bases. CDR1 is MDHEN, CDR2 SYDVKM, per germline. Trimming removed 5 bases from V and 3 bases from J; junction bases left unmatched: 3. CDR3 length: 13 amino acids. CDR3 amino acids: CASSSGAEETQYF. The CDR3 nucleotides are TGTGCCAGCAGTAGCGGGGCCGAAGAGACCCAGTACTTC. Full variable domain (outside the CDR3, taken from reference TRBV28 and TRBJ2-5): DVKVTQSSRYLVKRTGEKVFLECVQDMDHENMFWYRQDPGLGLRLIYFSYDVKMKEKGDIPEGYSVSREKKERFSLILESASTNQTSMYLCASSSGAEETQYFGPGTRLLVL.

On this clone itself: Within the sample, other DNA sequences also encode this same CDR3. The rearrangement uses TRBV7-3 and TRBJ2-3; the match to TRBD1 covers 8 bases. Trimming cost V 2 bases and J 6 bases; bases outside gene matches: 1. The length of the CDR3 is 13 residues. Germline lookup yields CDR1 SGHTA and CDR2 FQGTGA. In nucleotides, the CDR3 is TGTGCCAGCAGCTTAGCAGGGGGCGATACGCAGTATTTT. Its translation is CASSLAGGDTQYF. The full variable domain, rest sourced from reference TRBV7-3 and TRBJ2-3, is GAGVSQTPSNKVTEKGKYVELRCDPISGHTALYWYRQSLGQGPEFLIYFQGTGAADDSGLPNDRFFAVRPEGSVSTLKIQRTERGDSAVYLCASSLAGGDTQYFGPGTRLTVL.

The CDR3 DNA reads as TGTGCCAGCAGCCAAGTCCCAGAGGGCTACGAGCAGTACTTC. Protein product: CASSQVPEGYEQYF. This chain uses TRBV4-2 with TRBJ2-7; D possibly corresponds to TRBD2 (5 bases). The CDR3 has 14 residues. Germline CDR1 reads LGHNA; CDR2 reads YNFKEQ. V lost 1 base, J lost 3 bases, and 10 bases lay in between.

The chain uses TRBV5-1 and TRBJ2-7; perhaps TRBD2 as D (6 bases). Germline assignment: CDR1 SGHRS and CDR2 YFSETQ. This CDR3 is built from 17 residues. V gave up 2 bases and J gave up 1 base, with 19 bases separating them. The CDR3 bases are TGCGCCAGCAGCTTAACAGGAGGGACTGCATATTCCTACGAGCAGTACTTC. Amino acid sequence: CASSLTGGTAYSYEQYF.

This sequence joins TRBV9 and TRBJ2-3; 8 bases align to TRBD1. The CDR3 is 15 amino acids. Germline V gene data show CDR1 as SGDLS and CDR2 as YYNGEE. V gave up 0 bases and J gave up 4 bases; unmatched junction bases: 4. For the CDR3, the DNA is TGTGCCAGCAGCGTAGCTGGACAGGGCCCAGATACGCAGTATTTT. Amino acid sequence: CASSVAGQGPDTQYF.

As concerns this clone: The same CDR3 is also encoded by other DNA sequences in this sample. This rearrangement joins TRBV7-9 to TRBJ2-2; D possibly corresponds to TRBD1 (5 bases). CDR3 length equals 14 residues. V lost 3 bases to trimming and J lost 0 bases, with 5 bases between them. Looked up from germline, CDR1 is SEHNR and CDR2 is FQNEAQ (reference sequence). In nucleotides, the CDR3 is TGTGCCAGCAGCTTGACAGCGAACACCGGGGAGCTGTTTTTT. It yields the protein CASSLTANTGELFF. The variable domain in full, completed from reference TRBV7-9 and TRBJ2-2, reads DTGVSQNPRHKITKRGQNVTFRCDPISEHNRLYWYRQTLGQGPEFLTYFQNEAQLEKSRLLSDRFSAERPKGSFSTLEIQRTEQGDSAMYLCASSLTANTGELFFGEGSRLTVL.